This TCR beta chain was documented in a study of post-analysis software for immune sequencing data. About this clonotype: The antigen is unknown.

CDR1 LGHDT and CDR2 YNNKEL come from the germline V gene (reference sequence). V was pared by 6 bases and J by 11 bases, with 19 bases between. The CDR3 sequence is 13 residues long. Every TCR beta cDNA library bore unique molecular identifiers. MiXCR was run by TCRdb on the PCR reads, yielding one entry per CDR3 protein. The profile covers 700,000 to 800,000 distinct CDR3 sequences, with just under 30% appearing a single time and approximately 0.6% taken by the ten largest. Study findings and constraints: Four or five TRBV segments were significantly more frequent in patients than in controls. TRBV5-6, TRBV5-1 and TRBV20-1 were among these segments.

This chain uses TRBV3-1 with TRBJ2-5, with D perhaps being TRBD1 or TRBD2 (6 bases each). Sequenced sample: blood. This TCR was recovered from a girl between 5 and 17 years old with multiple sclerosis. DNA for the CDR3: TGTGCCAGCAGTCGAACAGGGAGGCAAGAGCAGTACTTC. Its translation is CASSRTGRQEQYF.